Listed below are T cell receptor beta chains from one sample, sequenced in a study of T cells expressing NK-cell markers. TCRdb reanalyzed the 5' RACE reads and collapses them to one entry per CDR3 protein, without DNA. The clone table shows 500,000 to 700,000 distinct CDR3 sequences, with the ten largest holding around 3.3%. Sequencing was done on a sample of blood T cells: a sorted CD56 or NKG2C T cell subset, CD4+ or CD8+ T cells, or bulk PBMC T cells (not recorded which). These TCRs come from a man aged 18-30 years in good health. Each CDR3 is given with its conserved first and last residue.

J gene	V gene	CDR3 protein
TRBJ1-1	TRBV12-3/TRBV12-4	CASSPGPGSTRGTEAFF
TRBJ2-2	TRBV6-1	CASNSASNANTGELFF
TRBJ2-2	TRBV20-1	CSATGTSATGELFF
TRBJ2-2	TRBV5-1	CASTAPTNTGELFF
TRBJ2-2	TRBV7-9	CASSGNPGTGELFF
TRBJ2-2	TRBV11-2	CASSSFTSVRDPGELFF
TRBJ1-1	TRBV20-1	CSAQKEQDWAGAEAFF
TRBJ2-1	TRBV20-1	CSAESLGGPQFF
TRBJ2-7	TRBV12-3/TRBV12-4	CASSRTGGRYEQYF
TRBJ2-5	TRBV4-2	CASGVGATEETQYF
TRBJ2-5	TRBV7-9	CASSSRKGEETQYF
TRBJ2-1	TRBV12-3/TRBV12-4	CASSYGVGLNEQFF
TRBJ1-1	TRBV7-7	CASSPPTWTENTEAFF
TRBJ2-2	TRBV20-1	CSASGGRQGRSIGELFF
TRBJ2-3	TRBV28	CASSPTTGGKDTQYF